The next 26 T cell receptor beta chains were all read from a single sample in a study of blood T cell repertoires in COVID-19. Clones were sequenced by immunoSEQ multiplex PCR, and TCRdb holds only the in-frame ones, with some missing. The profile covers roughly 190,000 clones, with less than 90% appearing a single time and 1.1% taken by the ten largest. Sequenced: peripheral blood. The receptor set was obtained from a man aged 25 to 45 with acute or convalescent COVID-19.

The chain has TRBV2 and TRBJ1-2, with 7 bases lining up with TRBD1. Germline V CDR1 and CDR2: SNHLY, FYNNEI. Trimming removed 5 bases from V and 7 bases from J; junction bases left unmatched: 10. This CDR3 contains 14 residues. The DNA for the CDR3 is TGTGCCAGCAGTTCTGACAGGGCGAGCCTTGGCTACACCTTC. Protein sequence: CASSSDRASLGYTF.

The rearrangement joins TRBV2 to TRBJ2-2; 8 positions agree with TRBD1. The V and J ends lost 8 bases and 4 bases, in that order; junction bases with no gene match: 6. The CDR3 has 14 amino acids. The V gene's germline CDR1 is SNHLY and CDR2 FYNNEI. The CDR3 nucleotides read TGTGCCAGCGATCGACAGGGGAGCACCGGGGAGCTGTTTTTT. Translation gives CASDRQGSTGELFF. Using reference TRBV2 and TRBJ2-2 for the parts outside the CDR3, the full variable domain is EPEVTQTPSHQVTQMGQEVILRCVPISNHLYFYWYRQILGQKVEFLVSFYNNEISEKSEIFDDQFSVERPDGSNFTLKIRSTKLEDSAMYFCASDRQGSTGELFFGEGSRLTVL.

The CDR3 is CASSALAGAYEQYF. The CDR3 DNA is TGTGCCAGCAGTGCACTAGCAGGCGCCTACGAGCAGTACTTC. V is TRBV25-1 and J is TRBJ2-7, with a weak D call TRBD2 (6 bases). This CDR3 contains 14 residues. CDR1 is MGHDK and CDR2 is SYGVNS in the germline V gene. Trimming removed 4 bases from V and 2 bases from J, with 12 bases in between.

A note on this clone: This CDR3 is also generated by other DNA sequences in the sample. This chain uses TRBV18 with TRBJ1-2; TRBD1 aligns across 8 bases. This CDR3 is 14 amino acids long. CDR1 KGHSH and CDR2 LQKENI come from the germline V gene. Unmatched junction bases numbered 10, after V lost 6 bases and J lost 7 bases. The CDR3: CASSPDRGGGGYTF. The CDR3 coding sequence is TGTGCCAGCTCCCCTGACAGGGGCGGTGGTGGCTACACCTTC.

This chain links TRBV7-3 with TRBJ1-2, with 9 nucleotides matching TRBD1. The CDR3 totals 15 residues. Germline lookup yields CDR1 SGHTA and CDR2 FQGTGA. V lost 5 bases, J lost 8 bases, and 12 bases stayed unmatched. The CDR3 region has the DNA TGTGCCAGCAGCGTACAGGGGGCGCGGGGCGAAGGCTACACCTTC. It translates to CASSVQGARGEGYTF.

This clone was recorded a few times. The chain uses TRBV7-9 and TRBJ1-4; 8 bases fit TRBD1. Per germline, CDR1 SEHNR and CDR2 FQNEAQ (reference sequence). V trimming: 5 bases; J trimming: 5 bases; junction bases outside the gene matches: 4. The CDR3 totals 14 residues. The CDR3 spells CASSPGTGNEKLFF. The CDR3, as DNA: TGTGCCAGCAGCCCCGGGACAGGAAATGAAAAACTGTTTTTT.

This clone was seen a handful of times. This chain joins TRBV5-1 and TRBJ2-1; 10 positions match TRBD2. CDR1 and CDR2 from the germline V gene are SGHRS and YFSETQ. V lost 2 bases to trimming and J lost 4 bases; unmatched junction nucleotides: 15. There are 19 residues in the CDR3. CDR3 sequence: CASSFGRGIAGGTYNEQFF. As DNA, the CDR3 is TGCGCCAGCAGCTTCGGACGAGGAATAGCGGGAGGCACGTACAATGAGCAGTTCTTC.

This clone was seen a few times. This sequence joins TRBV2 and TRBJ1-1, with TRBD1 identical over 8 bases. Germline CDR1 is SNHLY and CDR2 is FYNNEI. There are 15 residues in the CDR3. V lost 6 bases and J lost 4; bases outside the gene matches: 10. The DNA of the CDR3 is TGTGCCAGCAGGATGACAGGGGTTGACGGCACTGAAGCTTTCTTT. Amino acid sequence: CASRMTGVDGTEAFF.

V is TRBV5-1 and J is TRBJ2-5; D possibly corresponds to TRBD2 (5 bases). Germline CDR1 SGHRS, CDR2 YFSETQ. The CDR3 sequence is 16 residues long. V lost 0 bases to trimming and J lost 2 bases, with 14 bases between them. The CDR3 loop is CASSLGGEPPQETQYF. The CDR3, as DNA: TGCGCCAGCAGCTTGGGGGGAGAACCACCGCAAGAGACCCAGTACTTC.

This sequence joins TRBV6-1 and TRBJ2-2; the D is unclear. Per germline, CDR1 MNHNS and CDR2 SASEGT. This CDR3 is 14 amino acids long. V gave up 3 bases and J gave up 6 bases, with 11 bases separating them. For the CDR3, the DNA is TGTGCCAGCAGTGAGGGCGATGCGTCCGGGGAGCTGTTTTTT. This sequence encodes CASSEGDASGELFF.

The sample holds one count of this clone. The V and J genes are TRBV21-1 and TRBJ1-6; the table calls TRBD1, which could not be checked here. TRBV21-1 represents a pseudogene. The CDR3 consists of 15 residues. The CDR3 DNA sequence: TGTGCCAGGCGCTCTCCTAGGACAGATAATTCACCCCTCCACTTT. Residues: CARRSPRTDNSPLHF.

The chain employs TRBV15 and TRBJ2-1; D not resolved. The CDR3 is made up of 14 amino acids. Trimming shortened V by 7 bases and J by 1 base, and 11 bases separated the two germline ends. The germline CDR1 and CDR2 sequences are LNHNV and YYDKDF (reference sequence). In DNA, the CDR3 is TGTGCCACCACCAAAGACTTTTCCTACAATGAGCAGTTCTTC. Protein product: CATTKDFSYNEQFF.

This clone occurred a few times. The chain links TRBV20-1 to TRBJ1-2; D gene unclear. V was trimmed by 3 bases and J by 6 bases, leaving 11 bases between them. Germline assignment: CDR1 DFQATT and CDR2 SNEGSKA (reference sequence). The CDR3 runs to 12 residues. The CDR3: CSASSGVDGYTF. CDR3 nucleotides: TGCAGTGCTAGTTCCGGGGTCGATGGCTACACCTTC.

This chain uses TRBV18 with TRBJ1-5; the D gene is possibly TRBD1 (6 bases). Trimming shortened V by 6 bases and J by 0 bases, and 9 bases separated the two germline ends. The CDR3 extends over 14 amino acids. Germline CDR1 reads KGHSH; CDR2 reads LQKENI. The CDR3 spells CASSTGNSNQPQHF. CDR3 coding DNA: TGTGCCAGCTCGACAGGAAATAGCAATCAGCCCCAGCATTTT. Looking up the rest from reference TRBV18 and TRBJ1-5 gives the full variable domain: NAGVMQNPRHLVRRRGQEARLRCSPMKGHSHVYWYRQLPEEGLKFMVYLQKENIIDESGMPKERFSAEFPKEGPSILRIQQVVRGDSAAYFCASSTGNSNQPQHFGDGTRLSIL.

The chain employs TRBV14 and TRBJ1-1, with 7 bases identical to TRBD1. Germline values: CDR1 SGHDN, CDR2 FVKESK. The ends lost 2 bases at V and 1 base at J; junction bases unmatched: 4. The CDR3 contains 15 residues. CDR3 nucleotides: TGTGCCAGCAGCCAAACAAGGACAGGGAACACTGAAGCTTTCTTT. Its protein product is CASSQTRTGNTEAFF.

V usage is TRBV10-2 and J usage is TRBJ2-2, with D perhaps matching TRBD1 (6 bases). Trimming stripped 6 bases from V and 4 bases from J, with 15 bases between. The germline V gene has CDR1 WSHSY and CDR2 SAAADI. This CDR3 has 15 residues. CDR3: CASSKVRGGTGELFF. CDR3 coding DNA: TGCGCCAGCAGCAAGGTCAGGGGTGGCACCGGGGAGCTGTTTTTT.

The J gene is TRBJ1-1, the V gene TRBV29-1; TRBD1 aligns across 7 bases. J was trimmed by 3 bases and V by 5 bases; bases with no gene match: 6. Germline V lookup: CDR1 SQVTM, CDR2 ANQGSEA. CDR3 length: 13 residues. DNA for the CDR3: TGCAGCGTTTCCGGGACAGCCTACACTGAAGCTTTCTTT. Its protein is CSVSGTAYTEAFF.

V is TRBV19 and J is TRBJ1-1; D is perhaps TRBD1 (6 bases). In germline, CDR1 is LNHDA, CDR2 SQIVND (reference sequence). The CDR3 is made up of 13 amino acids. V lost 7 bases to trimming and J lost 5 bases, with 14 bases between them. The CDR3 nucleotides read TGTGCCAGTAAGAACAGGGAGGGAACTGAAGCTTTCTTT. Translation: CASKNREGTEAFF. Drawing the rest from reference TRBV19 and TRBJ1-1, the complete variable domain is DGGITQSPKYLFRKEGQNVTLSCEQNLNHDAMYWYRQDPGQGLRLIYYSQIVNDFQKGDIAEGYSVSREKKESFPLTVTSAQKNPTAFYLCASKNREGTEAFFGQGTRLTVV.

V is TRBV9 and J is TRBJ2-6; a weak D match, TRBD2 (6 bases). V was pared by 4 bases and J by 4 bases, with 12 bases between. CDR3 length: 15 amino acids. Germline V gene sequence: CDR1 SGDLS, CDR2 YYNGEE. This CDR3 is CASSPPGRGANVLTF. The CDR3 DNA sequence: TGTGCCAGCAGCCCCCCGGGGAGGGGGGCCAACGTCCTGACTTTC. The whole variable domain, filled in from reference TRBV9 and TRBJ2-6, reads DSGVTQTPKHLITATGQRVTLRCSPRSGDLSVYWYQQSLDQGLQFLIQYYNGEERAKGNILERFSAQQFPDLHSELNLSSLELGDSALYFCASSPPGRGANVLTFGAGSRLTVL.

A word on this clone: At one of its ends the junction is not consistent with the germline gene, which may arise from a read error. This chain uses TRBV2 with TRBJ1-5; 11 nucleotides line up with TRBD1. This CDR3 is 17 amino acids long. Germline V gene data show CDR1 as SNHLY and CDR2 as FYNNEI. This chain's CDR3 is CASSEEGQGAIRQPQHF. CDR3 DNA: TGTGCCAGCAGTGAAGAAGGACAGGGGGCGATCCGTCAGCCTCAGCATTTT.

This rearrangement joins TRBV27 to TRBJ2-7; 8 bases align to TRBD1. V shed 5 bases, J shed 6 bases, and the junction held 12 bases outside the gene matches. The CDR3 totals 15 residues. Germline CDR1 and CDR2: MNHEY and SMNVEV (reference sequence). CDR3 bases: TGTGCCAGCAGTCCTCGGGGGACAGGCAACGGCGAGCAGTACTTC. The encoded protein is CASSPRGTGNGEQYF.

V and J are TRBV30 and TRBJ1-5, with D perhaps TRBD1 (6 bases). This CDR3 comprises 15 residues. V lost 0 bases, J lost 2 bases, and 11 bases lay in between. Germline V gene sequence: CDR1 GTSNPN, CDR2 SVGIG (reference sequence). CDR3 nucleotides: TGTGCCTGGAGTGTATGGGGGGGCCGCAATCAGCCCCAGCATTTT. It translates to CAWSVWGGRNQPQHF.

The chain links TRBV3-1 (or the pseudogene TRBV3-2) to TRBJ2-7, with a tentative D call TRBD1 (5 bases). CDR1 is LGHDT, CDR2 YNNKEL, per germline (reference sequence). V lost 5 bases and J 0 bases, leaving 8 bases between the germline ends. The length of the CDR3 is 13 residues. CDR3 region: CASSTQGSYEQYF. CDR3 DNA sequence: TGTGCCAGCAGCACCCAGGGCTCCTACGAGCAGTACTTC.

This chain joins TRBV3-1 (or the pseudogene TRBV3-2) and TRBJ2-7; 10 bases align to TRBD2. The CDR3 is 16 residues long. The V gene's germline CDR1 is LGHDT and CDR2 YNNKEL (reference sequence). Trimming cost V 3 bases and J 9 bases; bases outside gene matches: 14. CDR3 sequence reads: CASSHPPSGSSLVQYF. The CDR3 DNA sequence: TGTGCCAGCAGCCACCCGCCTAGCGGGAGTTCTCTCGTGCAGTACTTC.

This chain joins TRBV11-1 and TRBJ2-5, with D possibly being TRBD1 (5 bases). Trimming cost V 7 bases and J 7 bases, with 19 bases left between them. The germline V gene has CDR1 SGHAT and CDR2 FQDESV (reference sequence). CDR3 size: 14 residues. CDR3 protein: CASTLWGREGTQYF. The CDR3 DNA follows: TGTGCCAGCACCCTGTGGGGCCGAGAAGGGACCCAGTACTTC.

CDR3 sequence: CASSYRQTSRANEQFF. The CDR3 region has the DNA TGTGCCAGCAGTTACCGTCAGACTAGTAGGGCCAATGAGCAGTTCTTC. The chain combines TRBV6-5 with TRBJ2-1, with a weak D call TRBD2 (6 bases). The germline gives CDR1 MNHEY, CDR2 SVGAGI. V was shortened by 2 bases and J by 6 bases, with 17 bases between the two germline ends. The CDR3 sequence is 16 residues long.